This T cell receptor beta chain was obtained from a study of blood T cell repertoires in COVID-19. About the research overall: T cells, B-cell-depleted T cells, or PBMCs supplied cDNA or gDNA.

Individuals drawn from 24 US areas were roughly 18 to 95 years old. Cohort assignment relied on participant-reported clinical history. In the source study's methods: Amplification of reference gene primers was used by the study to estimate nucleated cell counts. Method: immunoSEQ multiplex PCR; TCRdb's copy keeps in-frame clones and lacks some. That table supplies the V and J calls and clone size; D and trimming were determined from the DNA. There are about 300,000 clones in the sample; around 84% occur only once, and about 4% lies in the top ten. This TCR derives from a man aged 30 to 45 who had recovered from COVID-19. Sequencing was performed on PBMCs or T cells enriched from blood (not recorded which).

The CDR3 here is CASSFDRSGSDFMRSPLHF. The CDR3 nucleotides are TGTGCCAGCAGCTTTGATAGGTCTGGCAGCGACTTTATGAGGTCACCCCTCCACTTT. J is TRBJ1-6 and V is TRBV7-9; D not resolved. The CDR3 covers 19 residues. The V end was cut by 3 bases, the J end by 10 bases, with 28 bases between. Germline V gives CDR1 SEHNR, CDR2 FQNEAQ (reference sequence). The whole variable domain, remainder taken from reference TRBV7-9 and TRBJ1-6, is DTGVSQNPRHKITKRGQNVTFRCDPISEHNRLYWYRQTLGQGPEFLTYFQNEAQLEKSRLLSDRFSAERPKGSFSTLEIQRTEQGDSAMYLCASSFDRSGSDFMRSPLHFGNGTRLTVT.